This TCR beta chain was profiled in a study of blood T cells in healthy people across ages. Per germline, CDR1 SNHLY and CDR2 FYNNEI. This CDR3 has 13 residues. Trimming shortened V by 6 bases and J by 0 bases, and 9 bases separated the two germline ends. PCR was performed a second time for 7 to 11 cycles using a sample-barcoded 5' primer and a J-beta primer mix. TCRdb reprocessed the 5' RACE reads via MiXCR and lists one record per CDR3 protein. The profile shows 600,000 or so distinct CDR3 sequences, roughly 21% of them singletons. A few counts support this clonotype. The source of this sequence is a man between 65 and 79 years old in good health. What was sequenced was blood. The genes are TRBV2 and TRBJ2-7; D may be TRBD1 (5 bases). As DNA, the CDR3 is TGTGCCAGCAGGACCAGGGTCTCCTACGAGCAGTACTTC. Its translation: CASRTRVSYEQYF.